A single sample is the source of the 21 T cell receptor beta chains below, sequenced in a study of vaccination and CD4 T cells after COVID-19. No cognate antigen is known for these TCRs. The sample's treatment: roughly ten-day PBMC culture with coronavirus spike peptide pools or control peptides (ViraFEST assay). Sequence data for DNA of cultured CD4+ T cells were generated by the Oncomine TCR Beta short-read assay. TCRdb reanalysed the PCR reads using MiXCR and keeps one entry per CDR3 protein. The table includes about 14,000 distinct CDR3 sequences, about 59% detected once. The specimen sequenced was CD4+ T cells from blood, cultured in vitro. The receptor set was obtained from a human donor who had recovered from COVID-19.

This clonotype appeared once. This chain links TRBV6-1 with TRBJ1-2; D gene unclear. The germline V gene encodes CDR1 MNHNS and CDR2 SASEGT. This CDR3 comprises 12 residues. V lost 6 bases and J 3 bases, leaving 8 bases between the germline ends. The CDR3 DNA reads as TGTGCCAGCAGCCAGACTGACTATGGCTACACCTTC. Translating gives CASSQTDYGYTF.

CDR3 amino acids: CAWSRIPQRNTIYF. CDR3 in DNA: TGTGCCTGGAGCCGGATACCACAACGAAACACCATATATTTT. The gene calls are TRBV30 and TRBJ1-3, with D uncertain. The V gene lost 3 bases and the J gene lost 5 bases, with 14 bases spanning the gap. CDR3 length: 14 residues. The germline V gene encodes CDR1 GTSNPN and CDR2 SVGIG (reference sequence).

This clonotype was detected a few times. V is TRBV27 and J is TRBJ1-6; 7 bases agree with TRBD1. The V and J ends lost 2 bases and 9 bases, in that order; junction bases with no gene match: 4. The CDR3 runs 14 residues. The germline V gene has CDR1 MNHEY and CDR2 SMNVEV (reference sequence). The CDR3 sequence is CASSLGGGGSPLHF. CDR3 DNA sequence: TGTGCCAGCAGTTTAGGAGGGGGCGGTTCACCCCTCCACTTT.

The chain couples TRBV19 to TRBJ2-2; D not resolved. Trimming pared 4 bases from V and 1 base from J, leaving 7 bases between. This CDR3 has 14 residues. Germline V CDR1 and CDR2: LNHDA, SQIVND (reference sequence). The CDR3 coding sequence is TGTGCCAGTAGTAACGGACGGAACACCGGGGAGCTGTTTTTT. Its translation is CASSNGRNTGELFF.

The chain has TRBV19 and TRBJ1-1; D may be TRBD1 (6 bases). The germline V gene has CDR1 LNHDA and CDR2 SQIVND (reference sequence). V lost 5 bases to trimming and J lost 1 base, with 11 bases between them. This CDR3 comprises 14 residues. CDR3 sequence (DNA): TGTGCCAGTAGTCCCAGGGGAAAGAACACTGAAGCTTTCTTT. Translated: CASSPRGKNTEAFF. The full variable domain, its missing parts supplied by reference TRBV19 and TRBJ1-1, is DGGITQSPKYLFRKEGQNVTLSCEQNLNHDAMYWYRQDPGQGLRLIYYSQIVNDFQKGDIAEGYSVSREKKESFPLTVTSAQKNPTAFYLCASSPRGKNTEAFFGQGTRLTVV.

The chain uses TRBV27 and TRBJ1-1; unclear D gene. Germline values: CDR1 MNHEY, CDR2 SMNVEV (reference sequence). Trimming removed 0 bases at V and 5 bases at J, with 7 bases between. This CDR3 has 13 amino acids. The CDR3 region has the DNA TGTGCCAGCAGTTTATCGTTGGGTACTGAAGCTTTCTTT. Translating it yields CASSLSLGTEAFF.

In DNA, the CDR3 is TGTGCCAGCAGCTTAGTCCCACCCAGGCCCCGACAGCCCCAGCATTTT. Protein: CASSLVPPRPRQPQHF. The V call is TRBV7-9, the J call TRBJ1-5, with D hard to call. Trimming cost V 1 base and J 7 bases, with 17 bases left between them. CDR1 and CDR2 from the germline V gene are SEHNR and FQNEAQ (reference sequence). The CDR3 contains 16 residues.

This clonotype occurred a few times. One end of the junction varies from germline; a read error may be responsible. CDR3 coding DNA: TGTGCTAGCAGCTCCGGACAGGGGTTCGCAGATACGCAGTATTTT. Its translation is CASSSGQGFADTQYF. The chain combines TRBV7-7 with TRBJ2-3, with 9 nucleotides matching TRBD1. The CDR3 has 15 amino acids. Germline CDR1 is SSHAT and CDR2 is FNYEAQ (reference sequence).

The V and J genes are TRBV5-5 and TRBJ1-1; D not resolved. From germline, CDR1 is SGHKS and CDR2 YYEKEE (reference sequence). The CDR3 extends over 14 amino acids. The V end was cut by 0 bases, the J end by 3 bases, with 9 bases between. CDR3 nucleotides: TGTGCCAGCAGCTTGGGAGGTTTTGACACTGAAGCTTTCTTT. It encodes CASSLGGFDTEAFF.

The chain recombines TRBV7-9 with TRBJ1-2, with 7 bases that match TRBD1. The ends lost 5 bases at V and 8 bases at J; junction bases unmatched: 14. CDR3 length equals 15 residues. Per germline, CDR1 SEHNR and CDR2 FQNEAQ (reference sequence). The CDR3 protein is CASSAGTVYMAGYTF. In nucleotides, the CDR3 is TGTGCCAGCAGCGCTGGGACAGTTTATATGGCGGGCTACACCTTC.

The rearrangement joins TRBV4-1 to TRBJ1-2; 9 nucleotides match TRBD1. J gave up 2 bases and V 1 base, and 5 bases lay outside the gene matches. The CDR3 is 16 amino acids. The germline CDR1 and CDR2 sequences are MGHRA and YSYEKL. CDR3 amino acids: CASSQGQGELNYGYTF. The CDR3 DNA sequence: TGCGCCAGCAGCCAAGGACAGGGGGAATTAAACTATGGCTACACCTTC.

The CDR3 loop is CASKGRGNTEAFF. The DNA of the CDR3 is TGTGCCAGCAAGGGCAGGGGTAACACTGAAGCTTTCTTT. The chain employs TRBV21-1 and TRBJ1-1; TRBD1 is the table's D call and was not checked against the DNA. TRBV21-1 is an annotated pseudogene. This CDR3 is 13 amino acids long.

This clonotype occurred a few times. The chain couples TRBV20-1 to TRBJ1-6, with TRBD1 matching 10 bases. V was pared by 6 bases and J by 7 bases, with 9 bases of the junction left unmatched. Germline CDR1 reads DFQATT; CDR2 reads SNEGSKA (reference sequence). The CDR3 is 15 residues long. Here the CDR3 DNA reads TGCAGTGCCCCTCAGACAGGGGGCAAGAATTCACCCCTCCACTTT. Residues: CSAPQTGGKNSPLHF.

V and J are TRBV10-3 and TRBJ1-1; 9 positions match TRBD1. CDR1 and CDR2 from the germline V gene are ENHRY and SYGVKD. CDR3 size: 13 residues. V lost 2 bases to trimming and J lost 10 bases; unmatched junction nucleotides: 5. CDR3 coding DNA: TGTGCCATCAGTGAGGAAAGGACAGGGGCAGCTTTCTTT. Protein: CAISEERTGAAFF.

This sequence joins TRBV24-1 and TRBJ1-5; D unresolved. Trimming removed 5 bases at V and 4 bases at J, with 20 bases between. This CDR3 is built from 17 residues. Germline V lookup: CDR1 KGHDR, CDR2 SFDVKD. The CDR3 sequence is CATSGKGAGEENQPQHF. The CDR3 nucleotides read TGTGCCACCAGTGGAAAGGGCGCCGGGGAGGAGAATCAGCCCCAGCATTTT.

The chain recombines TRBV6-5 with TRBJ1-2; the match to TRBD1 covers 7 bases. The CDR3 has 14 amino acids. After removal of 2 bases from V and 4 bases from J, the junction contained 4 bases not matched to a gene. The germline gives CDR1 MNHEY, CDR2 SVGAGI. The CDR3 loop is CASSYATGAYGYTF. As DNA, the CDR3 is TGTGCCAGCAGTTACGCTACAGGGGCCTATGGCTACACCTTC.

This clonotype showed up just once. This sequence joins TRBV6-1 and TRBJ1-2; TRBD1 might be the D (6 bases). The CDR3 sequence is 16 residues long. Trimming shortened V by 7 bases and J by 0 bases, and 18 bases separated the two germline ends. Looked up from germline, CDR1 is MNHNS and CDR2 is SASEGT. CDR3 bases: TGTGCCAGCACCGAAGGGCAGGGGAGGGCTAACTATGGCTACACCTTC. It translates to CASTEGQGRANYGYTF.

The rearrangement links TRBV7-3 to TRBJ2-2, with D perhaps TRBD2 (5 bases). CDR3 size: 15 residues. Trimming cost V 3 bases and J 6 bases, with 14 bases left between them. Germline loops: CDR1 SGHTA, CDR2 FQGTGA. This CDR3 reads CASSFWASSAGELFF. CDR3 sequence (DNA): TGTGCCAGCAGCTTTTGGGCTAGCAGCGCCGGGGAGCTGTTTTTT.

The rearrangement links TRBV12-3 or TRBV12-4 to TRBJ1-1; D gene unclear. This CDR3 spans 13 amino acids. With 4 bases removed from V and 0 bases from J, the gap between germline ends came to 6 bases. This CDR3 reads CASSYTLNTEAFF. The CDR3 DNA sequence: TGTGCCAGCAGTTACACCTTGAACACTGAAGCTTTCTTT.

This clonotype was seen more than once but under ten times. The chain combines TRBV6-2 or TRBV6-3 with TRBJ2-1; D may be TRBD1 or TRBD2 (5 bases each). Trimming removed 2 bases at V and 9 bases at J, with 20 bases between. The CDR3 extends over 16 amino acids. CDR1 is MNHEY, CDR2 SVGEGT, per germline. CDR3 amino acids: CASSYRLGDSTLEQFF. In DNA form, the CDR3 reads TGTGCCAGCAGTTACCGCCTGGGGGATAGTACCCTTGAGCAGTTCTTC.

This sequence joins TRBV6-1 and TRBJ2-3, with 7 bases matching TRBD1. Unmatched junction bases numbered 3, after V lost 6 bases and J lost 6 bases. Looked up from germline, CDR1 is MNHNS and CDR2 is SASEGT. CDR3 length equals 12 residues. CDR3 bases: TGTGCCAGCAGAGCAGGGGGTGATACGCAGTATTTT. As protein: CASRAGGDTQYF.